The table lists the clone carrying this T cell receptor (beta chain) with a few counts. Antigen unknown. This entry belongs to a study of T-cell memory formation after mild COVID-19. Overall study: TCR clusters were mostly confined to one donor each.

TCRdb analysed the 5' RACE reads with MiXCR anew, one entry per CDR3 protein. The table lists approximately 450,000 distinct CDR3 sequences, roughly 18% of them singletons. Study-wide findings and caveats: There were some responding clones in pre-infection memory, which suggested that cross-reactive memory had joined. Contracting CD8+ clones were enriched in EMRA, CD4+ mainly in CM and EM.

The sequencing sample was made of PBMCs or a T cell subset sorted from them (not recorded which). The sequence derives from an adult woman who had mild COVID-19 (a few samples of this study predate the infection). Cell type and time point are not known.

The CDR3 protein is CASSGRTSGGEVDNEQFF. The CDR3 DNA reads TGTGCCAGCAGTGGGAGGACTAGCGGGGGGGAAGTTGACAATGAGCAGTTCTTC. The chain employs TRBV25-1 and TRBJ2-1; 15 nucleotides line up with TRBD2. Germline CDR1 is MGHDK and CDR2 is SYGVNS. The CDR3 spans 18 residues. V trimming: 4 bases; J trimming: 5 bases; junction bases outside the gene matches: 9. Full variable domain (remainder filled in from reference TRBV25-1 and TRBJ2-1): EADIYQTPRYLVIGTGKKITLECSQTMGHDKMYWYQQDPGMELHLIHYSYGVNSTEKGDLSSESTVSRIRTEHFPLTLESARPSHTSQYLCASSGRTSGGEVDNEQFFGPGTRLTVL.